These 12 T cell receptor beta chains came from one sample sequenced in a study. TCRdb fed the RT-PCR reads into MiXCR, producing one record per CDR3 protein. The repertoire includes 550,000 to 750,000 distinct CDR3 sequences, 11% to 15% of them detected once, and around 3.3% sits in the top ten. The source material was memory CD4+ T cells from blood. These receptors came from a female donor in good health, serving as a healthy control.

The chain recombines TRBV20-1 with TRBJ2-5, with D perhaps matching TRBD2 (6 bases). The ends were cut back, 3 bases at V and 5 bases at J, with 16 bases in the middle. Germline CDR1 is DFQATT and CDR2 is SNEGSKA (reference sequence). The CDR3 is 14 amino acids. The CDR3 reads CSARTYGGSETQYF. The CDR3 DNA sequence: TGCAGTGCTAGGACCTACGGGGGTTCGGAGACCCAGTACTTC.

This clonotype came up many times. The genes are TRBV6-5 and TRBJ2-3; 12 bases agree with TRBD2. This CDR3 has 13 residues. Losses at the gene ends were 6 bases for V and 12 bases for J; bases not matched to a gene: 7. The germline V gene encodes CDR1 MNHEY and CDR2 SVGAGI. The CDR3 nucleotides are TGTGCCAGCAGCCCGGGACTAGCGGGTAGACAGTATTTT. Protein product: CASSPGLAGRQYF.

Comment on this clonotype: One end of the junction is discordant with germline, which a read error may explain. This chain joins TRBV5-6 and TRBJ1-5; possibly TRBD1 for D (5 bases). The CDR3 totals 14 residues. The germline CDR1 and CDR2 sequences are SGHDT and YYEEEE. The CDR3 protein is CSSSVGLLEQPQHF. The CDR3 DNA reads TGTTCCAGCAGCGTGGGACTCCTTGAACAGCCCCAGCATTTT. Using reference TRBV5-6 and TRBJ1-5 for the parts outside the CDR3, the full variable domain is DAGVTQSPTHLIKTRGQQVTLRCSPKSGHDTVSWYQQALGQGPQFIFQYYEEEERQRGNFPDRFSGHQFPNYSSELNVNALLLGDSALYLCSSSVGLLEQPQHFGDGTRLSIL.

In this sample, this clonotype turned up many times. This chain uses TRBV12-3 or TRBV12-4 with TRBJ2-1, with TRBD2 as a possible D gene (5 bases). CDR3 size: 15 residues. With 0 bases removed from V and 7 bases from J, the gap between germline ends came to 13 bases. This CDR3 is CASSLAGSSMNEQFF. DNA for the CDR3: TGTGCCAGCAGTTTAGCAGGGAGTTCTATGAATGAGCAGTTCTTC.

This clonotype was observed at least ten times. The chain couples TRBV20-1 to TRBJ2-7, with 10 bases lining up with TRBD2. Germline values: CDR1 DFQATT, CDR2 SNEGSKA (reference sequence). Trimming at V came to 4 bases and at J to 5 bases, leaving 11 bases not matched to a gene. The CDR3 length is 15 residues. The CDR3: CSAIDEPSGSDEQYF. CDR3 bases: TGCAGTGCTATCGACGAGCCTAGCGGGAGTGACGAGCAGTACTTC.

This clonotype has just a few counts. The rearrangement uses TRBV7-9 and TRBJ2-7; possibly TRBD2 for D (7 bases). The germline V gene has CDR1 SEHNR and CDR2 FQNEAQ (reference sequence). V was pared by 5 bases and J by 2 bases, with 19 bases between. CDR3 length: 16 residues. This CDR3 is CASSAKRGGQAYEQYF. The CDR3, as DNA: TGTGCCAGCAGCGCGAAGAGGGGGGGGCAAGCCTACGAGCAGTACTTC.

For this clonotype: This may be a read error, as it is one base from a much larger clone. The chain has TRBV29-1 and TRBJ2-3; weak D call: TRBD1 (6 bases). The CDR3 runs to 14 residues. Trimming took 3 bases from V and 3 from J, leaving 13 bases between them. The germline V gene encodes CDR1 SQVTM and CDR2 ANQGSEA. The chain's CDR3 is CSVENTQGTDTQYF. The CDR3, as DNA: TGCAGCGTTGAGAACACGCAGGGGACAGATACGCAGTATTTT.

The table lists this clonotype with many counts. The chain's CDR3 is CASSSLGRDEQFF. DNA of the CDR3: TGTGCCAGCAGTTCCCTGGGGAGGGATGAGCAGTTCTTC. This sequence joins TRBV28 and TRBJ2-1, with 7 bases identical to TRBD2. The V segment lost 4 bases and the J segment 8 bases; nucleotides outside the gene matches: 5. The CDR3 length is 13 residues. The germline V gene encodes CDR1 MDHEN and CDR2 SYDVKM.

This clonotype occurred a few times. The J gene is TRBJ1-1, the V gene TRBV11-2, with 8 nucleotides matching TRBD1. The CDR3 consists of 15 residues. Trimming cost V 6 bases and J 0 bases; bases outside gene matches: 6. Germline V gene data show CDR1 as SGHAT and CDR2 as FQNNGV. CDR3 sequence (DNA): TGTGCCAGCAGAGACAGGGGTTCCGTGAACACTGAAGCTTTCTTT. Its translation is CASRDRGSVNTEAFF.

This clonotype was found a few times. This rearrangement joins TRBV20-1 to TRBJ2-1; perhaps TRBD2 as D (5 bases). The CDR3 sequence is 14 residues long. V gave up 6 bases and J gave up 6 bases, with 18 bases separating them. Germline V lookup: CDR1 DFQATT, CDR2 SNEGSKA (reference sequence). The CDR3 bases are TGCAGTGCCGGAAACTTAGGACTCCTCAATGAGCAGTTCTTC. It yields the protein CSAGNLGLLNEQFF.

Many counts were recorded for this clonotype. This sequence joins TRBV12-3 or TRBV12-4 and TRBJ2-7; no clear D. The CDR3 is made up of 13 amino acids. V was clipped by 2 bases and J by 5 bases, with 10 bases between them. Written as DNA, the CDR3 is TGTGCCAGCAGTTTATGGGGAAACAACGAGCAGTACTTC. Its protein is CASSLWGNNEQYF.

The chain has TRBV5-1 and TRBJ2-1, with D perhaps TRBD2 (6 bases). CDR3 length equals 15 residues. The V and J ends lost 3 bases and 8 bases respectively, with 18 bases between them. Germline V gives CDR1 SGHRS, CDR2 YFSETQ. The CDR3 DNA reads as TGCGCCAGCAGCTCTCACACCGGGACTCTGGATGAGCAGTTCTTC. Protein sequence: CASSSHTGTLDEQFF.